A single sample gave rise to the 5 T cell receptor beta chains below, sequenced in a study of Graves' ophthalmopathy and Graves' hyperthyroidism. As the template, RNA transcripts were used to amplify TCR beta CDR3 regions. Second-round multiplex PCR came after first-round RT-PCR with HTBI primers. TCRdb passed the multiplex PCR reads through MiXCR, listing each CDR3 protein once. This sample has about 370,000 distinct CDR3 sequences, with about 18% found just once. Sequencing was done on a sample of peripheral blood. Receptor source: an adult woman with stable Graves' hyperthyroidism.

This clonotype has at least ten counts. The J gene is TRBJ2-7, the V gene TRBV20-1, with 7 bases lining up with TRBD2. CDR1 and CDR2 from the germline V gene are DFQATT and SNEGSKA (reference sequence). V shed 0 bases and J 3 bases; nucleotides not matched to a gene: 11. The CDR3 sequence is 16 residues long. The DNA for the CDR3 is TGCAGTGCTAGAGATAAGGCGAGGACTAGGCTCTACGAGCAGTACTTC. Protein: CSARDKARTRLYEQYF.

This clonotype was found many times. CDR3 coding DNA: TGTGCCAGCAGTTTCTCCGGGAACACTGAAGCTTTCTTT. Its protein is CASSFSGNTEAFF. This chain connects TRBV12-3 or TRBV12-4 to TRBJ1-1; D gene uncertain. The CDR3 length is 13 residues. Trimming removed 3 bases from V and 1 base from J, with 6 bases in between.

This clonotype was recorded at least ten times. The DNA for the CDR3 is TGTGCCAGCACTCTCGGACTAGCGAGGTACGAGCAGTACTTC. As protein: CASTLGLARYEQYF. The chain couples TRBV6-2 or TRBV6-3 to TRBJ2-7, with TRBD2 matching over 9 bases. Germline CDR1 MNHEY, CDR2 SVGEGT. Trimming at V came to 7 bases and at J to 4 bases, leaving 8 bases not matched to a gene. This CDR3 contains 14 residues.

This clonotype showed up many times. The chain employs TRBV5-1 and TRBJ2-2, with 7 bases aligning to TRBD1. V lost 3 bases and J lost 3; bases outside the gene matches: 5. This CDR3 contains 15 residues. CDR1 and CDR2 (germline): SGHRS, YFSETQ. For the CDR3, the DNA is TGCGCCAGCAGCTCCACAGGGGTTGACACCGGGGAGCTGTTTTTT. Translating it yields CASSSTGVDTGELFF.

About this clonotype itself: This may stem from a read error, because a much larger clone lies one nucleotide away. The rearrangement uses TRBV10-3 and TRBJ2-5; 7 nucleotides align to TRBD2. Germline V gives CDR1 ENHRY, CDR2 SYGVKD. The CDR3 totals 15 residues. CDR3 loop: CAISTPGGTEETKYF. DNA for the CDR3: TGTGCCATCAGTACCCCCGGGGGGACGGAAGAGACCAAGTACTTC.